This T cell receptor (beta chain) stems from a study of shared clonotypes between healthy human individuals. Study overall: Samples came from two female and three male donors aged 18 to 49.

There are 17 residues in the CDR3. With V trimmed by 3 bases and J by 0 bases, 6 bases remained unmatched. From germline, CDR1 is LGHNA and CDR2 YNFKEQ. Naive CD8 cells, CD45RO-negative and positively selected for CCR7, excluded terminally differentiated effector memory CD45RA+ cells. All donors qualified as healthy HIV-negative adults and had experienced no recent acute infections or vaccinations. It was about 180 ng DNA, around 33,000 T cell genomes, that sorted-subset replicate PCRs used. TCRdb's copy holds only in-frame clones and misses some; the assay was immunoSEQ multiplex PCR. The data show about 2.1 million clones, with 85% to 95% seen just once and under 2% held by the top ten. Worth noting for this clone: The antigen is undetermined.

Study-wide findings and caveats: A few donors had 4% to 5% of their naive CD4 clonotypes in common.

The source of this sequence is a man aged 18 to 35 in good health. Some clones in this sample may be carry-over from other donors' samples. Sequenced material: naive CD8+ T cells from PBMCs. The chain has TRBV4-2 and TRBJ2-4; TRBD2 matches 9 bases. CDR3 coding DNA: TGTGCCAGCAGCCAGGCTCTAGCGGGGCTAGCCAAAAACATTCAGTACTTC. Protein: CASSQALAGLAKNIQYF.